These 27 T cell receptor beta chains were sequenced from one sample in a study of T cell changes during pregnancy in multiple sclerosis. Generated by immunoSEQ multiplex PCR, the TCRdb table keeps only in-frame clones and is missing some. The sample holds 85,000 to 90,000 clones, nearly 95% seen once. The sequencing here drew on peripheral blood, taken after pregnancy. The receptor set was obtained from a female donor in good health, enrolled as a control in a pregnancy study.

This chain connects TRBV7-9 to TRBJ2-7, with D unresolved. With 5 bases removed from V and 1 base from J, the gap between germline ends came to 12 bases. The CDR3 covers 14 residues. CDR1 and CDR2 from the germline V gene are SEHNR and FQNEAQ (reference sequence). CDR3 sequence reads: CASSPMPRSYEQYF. Here the CDR3 DNA reads TGTGCCAGCAGCCCCATGCCCAGGTCCTACGAGCAGTACTTC.

The chain employs TRBV5-6 and TRBJ2-5, with TRBD1 matching over 7 bases. There are 16 residues in the CDR3. Germline V gives CDR1 SGHDT, CDR2 YYEEEE. J was trimmed by 0 bases and V by 5 bases; bases with no gene match: 10. CDR3 amino acids: CASRSRTGLYQETQYF. In DNA form, the CDR3 reads TGTGCCAGCAGATCTAGGACAGGCCTGTACCAAGAGACCCAGTACTTC. Looking up the rest from reference TRBV5-6 and TRBJ2-5 gives the full variable domain: DAGVTQSPTHLIKTRGQQVTLRCSPKSGHDTVSWYQQALGQGPQFIFQYYEEEERQRGNFPDRFSGHQFPNYSSELNVNALLLGDSALYLCASRSRTGLYQETQYFGPGTRLLVL.

The chain is built from TRBV11-2 and TRBJ2-2, with D possibly matching TRBD2 (5 bases). Germline CDR1 reads SGHAT; CDR2 reads FQNNGV. CDR3 length: 16 amino acids. V lost 0 bases to trimming and J lost 2 bases, with 10 bases between them. The CDR3 sequence is CASSLEAGLNTGELFF. In DNA form, the CDR3 reads TGTGCCAGCAGCTTAGAGGCGGGCCTCAACACCGGGGAGCTGTTTTTT.

This chain joins TRBV19 and TRBJ2-1, with D possibly being TRBD2 (6 bases). V was cut by 0 bases and J by 5 bases, with 14 bases left in between. Per germline, CDR1 LNHDA and CDR2 SQIVND (reference sequence). CDR3 size: 16 residues. The CDR3 coding sequence is TGTGCCAGTAGTATAGATAGCGGAGGAGCCCACAATGAGCAGTTCTTC. Amino acids: CASSIDSGGAHNEQFF.

The V and J genes are TRBV2 and TRBJ1-5, with D unresolved. The germline gives CDR1 SNHLY, CDR2 FYNNEI. The CDR3 sequence is 13 residues long. V shed 4 bases and J shed 4 bases, with 8 bases lying between them. CDR3 DNA: TGTGCCAGCAGTGCCCAGTCAAATCAGCCCCAGCATTTT. It encodes CASSAQSNQPQHF.

The J gene is TRBJ2-7, the V gene TRBV5-1; TRBD1 matches at 7 bases. CDR3 length equals 14 residues. V lost 10 bases to trimming and J lost 2 bases; unmatched junction nucleotides: 12. The germline V gene encodes CDR1 SGHRS and CDR2 YFSETQ. CDR3 in DNA: TGCGCCGGCTCCCGAGGGACAGACACCTACGAGCAGTACTTC. This encodes CAGSRGTDTYEQYF.

The chain recombines TRBV30 with TRBJ2-3; 10 bases line up with TRBD1. The V segment lost 4 bases and the J segment 5 bases; nucleotides outside the gene matches: 12. The CDR3 totals 16 residues. Germline CDR1 and CDR2: GTSNPN and SVGIG (reference sequence). CDR3 DNA sequence: TGTGCCTGGACCGGGCCGGGACAGGGGTTCGGAGATACGCAGTATTTT. This sequence encodes CAWTGPGQGFGDTQYF.

The chain joins TRBV2 to TRBJ1-4; D is unresolved. The germline gives CDR1 SNHLY, CDR2 FYNNEI. Deletions cut 8 bases from V and 0 bases from J, with 10 bases between. This CDR3 has 14 amino acids. In nucleotides, the CDR3 is TGTGCCAGCCGCCTGAGAGCAACTAATGAAAAACTGTTTTTT. Protein product: CASRLRATNEKLFF.

CDR3 residues: CASSQQGWDEQFF. The CDR3 nucleotides read TGTGCCAGCAGTCAACAGGGCTGGGATGAGCAGTTCTTC. The chain joins TRBV6-6 to TRBJ2-1; TRBD1 is a possible D gene (6 bases). Per the germline V gene, CDR1 is MNHNY and CDR2 is SVGAGI (reference sequence). Trimming removed 5 bases at V and 8 bases at J, with 13 bases between. The CDR3 is 13 residues long.

The chain employs TRBV6-1 and TRBJ2-3; tentatively, D is TRBD2 (5 bases). Trimming shortened V by 4 bases and J by 0 bases, and 11 bases separated the two germline ends. The CDR3 sequence is 15 residues long. Germline CDR1 is MNHNS and CDR2 is SASEGT. CDR3: CASSGRTASTDTQYF. The CDR3 bases are TGTGCCAGCAGTGGCAGGACTGCTAGCACAGATACGCAGTATTTT.

The chain employs TRBV5-1 and TRBJ2-1, with 10 bases fitting TRBD2. The CDR3 totals 16 residues. The germline V gene encodes CDR1 SGHRS and CDR2 YFSETQ. The V gene end was trimmed by 0 bases and the J gene end by 6 bases; junction bases not matched to a gene: 6. CDR3 nucleotide sequence: TGCGCCAGCAGCTTGGGTTCTAGCGGGGGACTCAATGAGCAGTTCTTC. It yields the protein CASSLGSSGGLNEQFF.

This clone was detected once. The chain carries TRBV7-9 and TRBJ1-4; D is unresolved. Germline CDR1 SEHNR, CDR2 FQNEAQ (reference sequence). CDR3 size: 15 residues. V gave up 5 bases and J gave up 4 bases, with 14 bases separating them. The CDR3 here is CASSPKTNLNEKLFF. CDR3 coding DNA: TGTGCCAGCAGCCCAAAGACAAACCTTAATGAAAAACTGTTTTTT.

The chain links TRBV5-4 to TRBJ2-3; 7 nucleotides line up with TRBD1. The CDR3 extends over 15 amino acids. Germline V gives CDR1 SGHNT, CDR2 YYREEE (reference sequence). Trimming cost V 4 bases and J 0 bases; bases outside gene matches: 5. CDR3 protein: CASSPGTVSTDTQYF. The CDR3 DNA sequence: TGTGCCAGCAGCCCTGGGACAGTAAGCACAGATACGCAGTATTTT.

As for this clone: Within the sample, other DNA sequences also encode this same CDR3. The chain has TRBV15 and TRBJ1-2; 10 bases align to TRBD1. This CDR3 has 15 residues. Trimming removed 0 bases from V and 5 bases from J; junction bases left unmatched: 3. Per germline, CDR1 LNHNV and CDR2 YYDKDF (reference sequence). For the CDR3, the DNA is TGTGCCACCAGCAGAGAGGGACAGGGGATTTATGGCTACACCTTC. It translates to CATSREGQGIYGYTF.

The chain is built from TRBV5-1 and TRBJ1-1; D perhaps matches TRBD1 (5 bases). V was shortened by 2 bases and J by 4 bases, with 12 bases between the two germline ends. This CDR3 contains 14 residues. The germline CDR1 and CDR2 sequences are SGHRS and YFSETQ. CDR3 coding DNA: TGCGCCAGCAGCTTAACGGGGGAGAGCACTGAAGCTTTCTTT. Protein: CASSLTGESTEAFF.

This clone has a single count. This rearrangement joins TRBV5-1 to TRBJ2-7; 15 bases are a match to TRBD2. CDR1 is SGHRS and CDR2 is YFSETQ in the germline V gene. The CDR3 covers 16 residues. The trim removed 4 bases at V and 4 bases at J, leaving 6 bases unmatched. In DNA, the CDR3 is TGCGCCAGCAGCCCCGGGACTAGCGGGAGGTTGTACGAGCAGTACTTC. It translates to CASSPGTSGRLYEQYF.

The chain combines TRBV19 with TRBJ2-1; weak D call: TRBD2 (5 bases). V was pared by 4 bases and J by 7 bases, with 14 bases between. The CDR3 covers 14 residues. CDR1 is LNHDA and CDR2 is SQIVND in the germline V gene (reference sequence). CDR3 coding DNA: TGTGCCAGTAGTACTACCCTTAGGAGGAATGAGCAGTTCTTC. Translated, it gives CASSTTLRRNEQFF.

This chain connects TRBV29-1 to TRBJ2-7; tentatively, D is TRBD1 (6 bases). CDR1 SQVTM and CDR2 ANQGSEA come from the germline V gene. The CDR3 has 14 amino acids. Between the trimmed V and J ends, which lost 5 bases and 0 bases, there was a span of 14 bases. The CDR3 protein is CSVQLDSNSYEQYF. The CDR3 nucleotides read TGCAGCGTTCAGTTGGACAGCAACTCCTACGAGCAGTACTTC.

The chain joins TRBV25-1 to TRBJ1-1; D unclear. This CDR3 has 13 amino acids. Trimming pared 5 bases from V and 1 base from J, leaving 8 bases between. CDR1 and CDR2 from the germline V gene are MGHDK and SYGVNS. The CDR3 loop reads CASSMTSNTEAFF. CDR3 bases: TGTGCCAGCAGTATGACATCGAACACTGAAGCTTTCTTT.

CDR3 in amino acids: CAISRDRGRNEQFF. CDR3 DNA sequence: TGTGCCATCAGTCGGGACAGGGGACGCAATGAGCAGTTCTTC. The rearrangement uses TRBV10-3 and TRBJ2-1, with 10 bases matching TRBD1. The CDR3 covers 14 residues. CDR1 and CDR2 from the germline V gene are ENHRY and SYGVKD. V was clipped by 5 bases and J by 6 bases; unmatched bases: 4.

The chain uses TRBV6-1 and TRBJ2-5; TRBD2 might be the D (6 bases). The CDR3 is made up of 14 amino acids. V lost 5 bases, J lost 1 base, and 11 bases lay in between. The germline gives CDR1 MNHNS, CDR2 SASEGT. The CDR3 nucleotides read TGTGCCAGCAGTCTCGGGACTGGCCAAGAGACCCAGTACTTC. Its protein is CASSLGTGQETQYF.

The gene calls are TRBV19 and TRBJ1-5, with no clear D. The CDR3 runs 15 residues. CDR1 and CDR2 from the germline V gene are LNHDA and SQIVND (reference sequence). Deletions cut 1 base from V and 4 bases from J, with 11 bases between. DNA of the CDR3: TGTGCCAGTAGTATAGGCTGGACTGATAATCAGCCCCAGCATTTT. Translating gives CASSIGWTDNQPQHF.

Points on this clone: Relative to the germline gene, one junction end is altered; a read error may explain this. This sequence joins TRBV18 and TRBJ2-7, with D perhaps TRBD1 (6 bases). Germline CDR1 and CDR2: KGHSH and LQKENI. The CDR3 is 16 residues long. CDR3 sequence: CASSPLPQGSSYEQYF. CDR3 nucleotide sequence: TGTGCCAGCTCACCTCTTCCACAGGGCTCGTCCTACGAACAGTACTTC.

In nucleotides, the CDR3 is TGTGCCAGCGGGGGACAGGGGCGGACTAATGAAAAACTGTTTTTT. Its translation: CASGGQGRTNEKLFF. The chain employs TRBV21-1 and TRBJ1-4; the DNA was not compared with TRBD1, the D call given in the table. TRBV21-1 is a pseudogene. This CDR3 has 15 amino acids.

The chain carries TRBV18 and TRBJ2-3; 7 positions match TRBD1. Germline assignment: CDR1 KGHSH and CDR2 LQKENI. V shed 6 bases, J shed 6 bases, and the junction held 9 bases outside the gene matches. There are 14 residues in the CDR3. This CDR3 reads CASSRQGRSDTQYF. The CDR3 DNA reads as TGTGCCAGCTCGCGACAGGGAAGGTCTGATACGCAGTATTTT. The variable domain in full, completed from reference TRBV18 and TRBJ2-3, reads NAGVMQNPRHLVRRRGQEARLRCSPMKGHSHVYWYRQLPEEGLKFMVYLQKENIIDESGMPKERFSAEFPKEGPSILRIQQVVRGDSAAYFCASSRQGRSDTQYFGPGTRLTVL.

The chain links TRBV27 to TRBJ2-7; D unresolved. The length of the CDR3 is 13 residues. Germline loops: CDR1 MNHEY, CDR2 SMNVEV (reference sequence). The germline V and J ends were trimmed by 2 bases and 7 bases, with 12 bases remaining between them. The CDR3 DNA sequence: TGTGCCAGCAGTTTAGGCGGCTACGGGGAGCAGTACTTC. Its protein product is CASSLGGYGEQYF.

V is TRBV13 and J is TRBJ1-1; D ambiguous. Trimming left V 5 bases short and J 4 bases short, with 17 bases between. The CDR3 is 15 amino acids. Germline CDR1 is PRHDT and CDR2 is FYEKMQ (reference sequence). CDR3 sequence (DNA): TGTGCCAGCAGCCATTTCACAGCGGTGGGCACTGAAGCTTTCTTT. Residues: CASSHFTAVGTEAFF. The full variable domain, in which reference TRBV13 and TRBJ1-1 provide the parts outside the CDR3, is AAGVIQSPRHLIKEKRETATLKCYPIPRHDTVYWYQQGPGQDPQFLISFYEKMQSDKGSIPDRFSAQQFSDYHSELNMSSLELGDSALYFCASSHFTAVGTEAFFGQGTRLTVV.